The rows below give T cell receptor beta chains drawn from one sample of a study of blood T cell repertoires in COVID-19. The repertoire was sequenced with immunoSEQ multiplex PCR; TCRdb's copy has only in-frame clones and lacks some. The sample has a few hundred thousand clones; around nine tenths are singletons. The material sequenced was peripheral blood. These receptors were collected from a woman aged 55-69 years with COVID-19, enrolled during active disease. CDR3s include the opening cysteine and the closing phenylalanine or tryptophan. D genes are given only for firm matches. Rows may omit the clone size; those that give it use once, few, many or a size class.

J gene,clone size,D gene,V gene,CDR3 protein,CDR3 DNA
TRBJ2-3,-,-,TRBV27,CASAPEADTQYF,TGTGCCAGCGCCCCCGAAGCCGATACGCAGTATTTT
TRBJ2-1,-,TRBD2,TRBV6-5,CASSLRGGFINEQFF,TGTGCCAGCAGCCTCCGGGGGGGCTTTATTAATGAGCAGTTCTTC
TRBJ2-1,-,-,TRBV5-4,CASSLPLGTNEQFF,TGTGCCAGCAGCTTGCCCCTCGGGACTAATGAGCAGTTCTTC
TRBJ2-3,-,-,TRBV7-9,CASSLRGSNTQYF,TGTGCCAGCAGCTTACGGGGGAGTAATACGCAGTATTTT
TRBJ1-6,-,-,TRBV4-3,CASSQAGGDYSPLHF,TGCGCCAGCAGCCAAGCAGGAGGGGACTATTCACCCCTCCACTTT
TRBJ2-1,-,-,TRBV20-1,CSAVLANEQFF,TGCAGTGCTGTTCTTGCGAATGAGCAGTTCTTC
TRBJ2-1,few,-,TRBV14,CASSQKKSGTPQFF,TGTGCCAGCAGCCAAAAAAAGTCGGGGACACCGCAGTTCTTC
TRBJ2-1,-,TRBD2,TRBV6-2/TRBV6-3,CASSPLAGAYNEQFF,TGTGCCAGCAGCCCCCTAGCGGGAGCTTACAATGAGCAGTTCTTC
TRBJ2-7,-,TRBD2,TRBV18,CASALAGDEQYF,TGTGCCAGCGCATTGGCGGGAGACGAGCAGTACTTC
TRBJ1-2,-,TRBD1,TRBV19,CASRHRGASYGYTF,TGTGCCAGCCGCCACAGGGGGGCGTCTTATGGCTACACCTTC
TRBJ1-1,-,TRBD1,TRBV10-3,CATGTGDGTEAFF,TGTGCCACCGGGACAGGGGACGGCACTGAAGCTTTCTTT
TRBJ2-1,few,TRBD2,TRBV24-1,CATSAPLAGAHNEQFF,TGTGCCACCAGTGCCCCACTAGCGGGAGCACACAATGAGCAGTTCTTC
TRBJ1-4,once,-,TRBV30,CACSTVSNEKLFF,TGTGCCTGTTCGACAGTTTCTAATGAAAAACTGTTTTTT
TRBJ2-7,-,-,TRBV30,CAWTVAGPYEQYF,TGTGCCTGGACGGTAGCCGGCCCCTACGAGCAGTACTTC
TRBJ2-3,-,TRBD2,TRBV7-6,CASSSSGSRVTDTQYF,TGTGCCAGCAGCTCGAGCGGGAGTAGGGTGACAGATACGCAGTATTTT
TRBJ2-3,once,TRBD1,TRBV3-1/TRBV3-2,CASSQVRGTTQYF,TGTGCCAGCAGCCAAGTCAGGGGGACTACGCAGTATTTT
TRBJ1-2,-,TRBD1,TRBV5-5,CASTRDSSNYGYTF,TGTGCCAGCACCCGGGACAGCTCTAACTATGGCTACACCTTC
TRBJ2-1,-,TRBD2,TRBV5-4,CASSPGTSGRNEQFF,TGTGCCAGCAGCCCCGGGACTAGCGGGAGGAATGAGCAGTTCTTC
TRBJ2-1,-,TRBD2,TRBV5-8,CASSETGGYYNEQFF,TGTGCCAGCAGCGAGACGGGGGGGTATTACAATGAGCAGTTCTTC
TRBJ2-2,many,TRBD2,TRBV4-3,CASSQEGLAAYTGELFF,TGCGCCAGCAGCCAAGAGGGACTAGCGGCTTACACCGGGGAGCTGTTTTTT
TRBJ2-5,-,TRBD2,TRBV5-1,CASSALAGIETQYF,TGCGCCAGCAGCGCACTAGCGGGAATAGAGACCCAGTACTTC
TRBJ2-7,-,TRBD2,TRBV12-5,CARLTGTSGIFSYEQYF,TGTGCTAGGTTAACCGGGACTAGCGGGATATTCTCCTACGAGCAGTACTTC
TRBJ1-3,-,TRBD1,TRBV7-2,CASSLGWGRGLGNTIYF,TGTGCCAGCAGCTTAGGTTGGGGCAGGGGGCTTGGAAACACCATATATTTT
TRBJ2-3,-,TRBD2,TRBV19,CASKPQRGSTDTQYF,TGTGCCAGTAAACCCCAGCGGGGTAGCACAGATACGCAGTATTTT
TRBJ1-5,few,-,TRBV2,CASRSNRVGNQPQHF,TGTGCCAGCAGGTCTAACAGGGTTGGCAATCAGCCCCAGCATTTT
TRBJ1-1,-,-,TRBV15,CATSNPGKYDTEAFF,TGTGCCACCAGCAATCCCGGGAAATATGACACTGAAGCTTTCTTT
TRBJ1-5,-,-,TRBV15,CATSRVGGRNQPQHF,TGTGCCACCAGCAGAGTCGGGGGGCGCAATCAGCCCCAGCATTTT
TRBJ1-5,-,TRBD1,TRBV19,CASSRNRDRGSNSNQPQHF,TGTGCCAGTAGTCGAAACCGGGACAGGGGGTCTAATAGCAATCAGCCCCAGCATTTT
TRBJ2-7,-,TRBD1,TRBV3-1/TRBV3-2,CASSPWDSPYEQYF,TGTGCCAGCAGCCCTTGGGACAGTCCCTACGAGCAGTACTTC
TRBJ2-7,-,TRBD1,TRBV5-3,CARSPLYWTGKVPKNSYEQYF,TGTGCCAGAAGCCCCCTTTATTGGACAGGTAAAGTTCCGAAAAACTCCTACGAGCAGTACTTC
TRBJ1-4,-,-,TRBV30,CAWRSNEKLFF,TGTGCCTGGAGGTCGAATGAAAAACTGTTTTTT
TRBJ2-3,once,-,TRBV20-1,CSATPTDTQYF,TGCAGTGCTACCCCGACAGATACGCAGTATTTT
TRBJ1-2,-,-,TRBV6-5,CASRDSNYGYTF,TGTGCCAGCAGGGACAGCAACTATGGCTACACCTTC
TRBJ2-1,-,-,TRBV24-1,CATSTPGDNEQFF,TGTGCCACCAGCACCCCAGGGGACAATGAGCAGTTCTTC
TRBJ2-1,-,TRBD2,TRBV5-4,CASSLGVREGDEQFF,TGTGCCAGCAGCTTGGGTGTACGGGAGGGGGATGAGCAGTTCTTC
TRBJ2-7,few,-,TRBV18,CASSLTGSSYEQYF,TGTGCCAGCTCACTCACGGGGAGCTCCTACGAGCAGTACTTC
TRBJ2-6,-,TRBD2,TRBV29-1,CSVRLAGGKGGANVLTF,TGCAGCGTGAGACTAGCGGGAGGGAAAGGTGGGGCCAACGTCCTGACTTTC
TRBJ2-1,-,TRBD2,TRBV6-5,CASSLAGGGNEQFF,TGTGCCAGCAGTCTGGCGGGAGGTGGGAATGAGCAGTTCTTC
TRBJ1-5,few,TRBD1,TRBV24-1,CATTPGTGGNQPQHF,TGTGCCACCACCCCCGGGACAGGGGGTAATCAGCCCCAGCATTTT
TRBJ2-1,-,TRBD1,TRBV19,CASSARQGAGLVYEQFF,TGTGCCAGTAGTGCTCGACAGGGGGCTGGCTTAGTCTATGAGCAGTTCTTC
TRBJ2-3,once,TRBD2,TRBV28,CASSSYGRERTDTQYF,TGTGCCAGCAGTTCGTACGGGAGGGAGAGGACAGATACGCAGTATTTT
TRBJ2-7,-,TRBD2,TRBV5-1,CASSPGAGEGEQYF,TGCGCCAGCAGCCCTGGGGCGGGAGAGGGCGAGCAGTACTTC
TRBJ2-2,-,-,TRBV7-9,CASSFSGGLNTGELFF,TGTGCCAGCAGTTTTAGCGGCGGATTGAACACCGGGGAGCTGTTTTTT
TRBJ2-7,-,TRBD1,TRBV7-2,CASSLAAGGNYEQYF,TGTGCCAGCAGCTTAGCAGCAGGGGGCAACTACGAGCAGTACTTC
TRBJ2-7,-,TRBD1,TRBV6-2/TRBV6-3,CASSRTGAYEQYF,TGTGCCAGCAGTCGGACAGGGGCCTACGAGCAGTACTTC
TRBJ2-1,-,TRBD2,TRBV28,CASMRGAGPLNEQFF,TGTGCCAGCATGCGGGGGGCTGGTCCCCTCAATGAGCAGTTCTTC
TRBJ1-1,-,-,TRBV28,CASRALGGPEAFF,TGTGCCAGCAGGGCTCTAGGAGGCCCTGAAGCTTTCTTT
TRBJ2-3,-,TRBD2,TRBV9,CASSVGPSGRGDTQYF,TGTGCCAGCAGCGTAGGTCCTAGCGGGAGAGGAGATACGCAGTATTTT
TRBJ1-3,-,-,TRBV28,CASSPQGSSGNTIYF,TGTGCCAGCAGTCCTCAGGGAAGCTCTGGAAACACCATATATTTT
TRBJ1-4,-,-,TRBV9,CASSSRRGGEKLFF,TGTGCCAGCAGCTCCCGACGGGGTGGTGAAAAACTGTTTTTT
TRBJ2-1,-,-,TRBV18,CASSPAPDLGAYEQFF,TGTGCCAGCTCTCCTGCTCCGGACTTGGGAGCCTATGAGCAGTTCTTC
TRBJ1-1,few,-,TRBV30,CAWSPTANTEAFF,TGTGCCTGGAGCCCGACAGCGAACACTGAAGCTTTCTTT
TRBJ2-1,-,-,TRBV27,CASSLGGGNEQFF,TGTGCCAGCAGTCTAGGGGGTGGCAATGAGCAGTTCTTC
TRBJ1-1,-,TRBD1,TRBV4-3,CASSPLQGAGTEAFF,TGCGCCAGCAGCCCACTTCAGGGGGCAGGCACTGAAGCTTTCTTT
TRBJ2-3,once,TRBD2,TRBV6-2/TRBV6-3,CASSFGGTSFTDTQYF,TGTGCCAGCAGTTTCGGGGGGACTAGCTTCACAGATACGCAGTATTTT